This T cell receptor (beta chain) was observed in a study of T cell responses to AZD1222 COVID-19 vaccine. The study, taken as a whole, reports: As reported, nearly half of all spike-specific TCRs target variant regions that are unmutated. The donor group comprised mostly white British people and more females; the analysis possibly underestimated clonal diversity. Spike-specific TCR breadth rose after two AZD1222 doses, and depth rose as well. At 160-218 and 743-854, vaccine-associated CD4 TCRs were dominant, and they spanned spike.

TCRdb's copy holds only in-frame clones and misses some; the assay was immunoSEQ multiplex PCR. The sample consists of under 140,000 clones, roughly 90% of them appearing once. With regard to this clone: What it binds is not known.

Germline CDR1 reads SGHRS; CDR2 reads YFSETQ. The CDR3 has 14 residues. With 4 bases clipped from V and 2 bases from J, the junction kept 6 bases outside the gene matches. This chain connects TRBV5-1 to TRBJ2-7, with 7 bases fitting TRBD2. Sequencing was performed on peripheral blood, taken 28 days after the second AZD1222 dose. The TCR originated in an adult who received the AZD1222 COVID-19 vaccine. In DNA, the CDR3 is TGCGCCAGCAGCGGCGGGGACTACCCCTACGAGCAGTACTTC. Its translation is CASSGGDYPYEQYF.